The next 27 T cell receptor beta chains were all read from a single sample in a study of cytomegalovirus exposure and HLA in healthy donors. Assay used: immunoSEQ multiplex PCR; TCRdb lists only in-frame clones, some missing. The top ten hold under 3% of the sample, which has some 160,000 clones, roughly 91% seen once. Source material: PBMCs. The receptors were sampled from a man in his late teens or twenties in good health and CMV-seronegative.

The V and J genes are TRBV4-3 and TRBJ1-4; 10 bases map to TRBD1. The CDR3 has 18 amino acids. Losses at the gene ends were 2 bases for V and 1 base for J; bases not matched to a gene: 7. Per the germline V gene, CDR1 is LGHNA and CDR2 is YSLEER. CDR3 coding DNA: TGCGCCAGCAGCCAAACCGGGACAGGGGTGGTAACTAATGAAAAACTGTTTTTT. The encoded protein is CASSQTGTGVVTNEKLFF.

The chain combines TRBV14 with TRBJ2-2; 7 nucleotides agree with TRBD1. The CDR3 loop spans 16 amino acids. Germline V gene sequence: CDR1 SGHDN, CDR2 FVKESK. J gave up 1 base and V 1 base, and 3 bases lay outside the gene matches. Here the CDR3 DNA reads TGTGCCAGCAGCCAAGTGGGACAGTGGAACACCGGGGAGCTGTTTTTT. Protein sequence: CASSQVGQWNTGELFF.

The chain is built from TRBV7-2 and TRBJ1-2; a weak D match, TRBD1 (5 bases). CDR1 and CDR2 from the germline V gene are SGHTA and FQGNSA. V lost 3 bases, J lost 1 base, and 15 bases lay in between. CDR3 length: 16 residues. This chain's CDR3 is CASSFARRQINYGYTF. CDR3 in DNA: TGTGCCAGCAGCTTTGCCAGAAGACAGATTAACTATGGCTACACCTTC.

The table lists this clone with a count of one. J is TRBJ2-3 and V is TRBV5-5; D is uncertain. This CDR3 has 14 amino acids. The germline V and J ends were trimmed by 9 bases and 0 bases, with 14 bases remaining between them. From germline, CDR1 is SGHKS and CDR2 YYEKEE (reference sequence). The chain's CDR3 is CATQLIASTDTQYF. The CDR3, as DNA: TGTGCCACCCAGCTTATAGCTAGCACAGATACGCAGTATTTT.

This rearrangement joins TRBV28 to TRBJ2-1, with 11 bases identical to TRBD2. With V trimmed by 7 bases and J by 5 bases, 4 bases remained unmatched. CDR3 length: 14 residues. Per germline, CDR1 MDHEN and CDR2 SYDVKM. For the CDR3, the DNA is TGTGCCAGCATAACTAGCGGGAGAGACAATGAGCAGTTCTTC. Translation: CASITSGRDNEQFF.

The rearrangement links TRBV5-5 to TRBJ1-2, with no clear D. The CDR3 contains 13 residues. Germline V gene sequence: CDR1 SGHKS, CDR2 YYEKEE (reference sequence). V was shortened by 3 bases and J by 7 bases, with 13 bases between the two germline ends. Written as DNA, the CDR3 is TGTGCCAGCAGCTGGGAGATGTCGAGTGGCTACACCTTC. Translating gives CASSWEMSSGYTF. The full variable domain, with the rest looked up from reference TRBV5-5 and TRBJ1-2, is DAGVTQSPTHLIKTRGQQVTLRCSPISGHKSVSWYQQVLGQGPQFIFQYYEKEERGRGNFPDRFSARQFPNYSSELNVNALLLGDSALYLCASSWEMSSGYTFGSGTRLTVV.

The chain has TRBV11-2 and TRBJ1-1; a weak D match, TRBD1 (5 bases). CDR3 length equals 14 residues. The germline gives CDR1 SGHAT, CDR2 FQNNGV. The germline V and J ends were trimmed by 3 bases and 11 bases, with 19 bases remaining between them. The CDR3 is CASSLEGPPREAFF. The CDR3 coding sequence is TGTGCCAGCAGCTTGGAGGGACCCCCGAGGGAGGCTTTCTTT. Using reference TRBV11-2 and TRBJ1-1 for the parts outside the CDR3, the full variable domain is EAGVAQSPRYKIIEKRQSVAFWCNPISGHATLYWYQQILGQGPKLLIQFQNNGVVDDSQLPKDRFSAERLKGVDSTLKIQPAKLEDSAVYLCASSLEGPPREAFFGQGTRLTVV.

This chain uses TRBV7-9 with TRBJ1-4, with no clear D. Per the germline V gene, CDR1 is SEHNR and CDR2 is FQNEAQ (reference sequence). The CDR3 length is 15 residues. V lost 1 base, J lost 3 bases, and 9 bases lay in between. DNA for the CDR3: TGTGCCAGCAGCTTAGAGAGTCTGGCTAATGAAAAACTGTTTTTT. Translating gives CASSLESLANEKLFF.

V gene TRBV6-5 combines with J gene TRBJ2-7, with D possibly being TRBD2 (5 bases). The ends were cut back, 6 bases at V and 3 bases at J, with 12 bases in the middle. The CDR3 spans 13 residues. The germline V gene has CDR1 MNHEY and CDR2 SVGAGI. In nucleotides, the CDR3 is TGTGCCAGCAGGCAAGACGGGGACTACGAGCAGTACGTC. Protein: CASRQDGDYEQYV.

The V call is TRBV27, the J call TRBJ2-3; D is perhaps TRBD2 (7 bases). The V end was cut by 7 bases, the J end by 4 bases, with 12 bases between. The CDR3 spans 13 residues. CDR1 MNHEY and CDR2 SMNVEV come from the germline V gene (reference sequence). CDR3 amino acids: CASMRGGADTQYF. DNA of the CDR3: TGTGCCAGCATGAGGGGGGGGGCAGATACGCAGTATTTT.

The rearrangement links TRBV2 to TRBJ1-2; 7 nucleotides agree with TRBD1. The germline V gene encodes CDR1 SNHLY and CDR2 FYNNEI. This CDR3 spans 14 amino acids. J gave up 5 bases and V 5 bases, and 8 bases lay outside the gene matches. CDR3 nucleotide sequence: TGTGCCAGCAGTCCCGGGACAGTGGGGTATGGCTACACCTTC. Translation: CASSPGTVGYGYTF.

This clone was seen only once. The chain couples TRBV6-4 to TRBJ2-1; 9 nucleotides align to TRBD1. The CDR3 consists of 15 residues. Per the germline V gene, CDR1 is MRHNA and CDR2 is SNTAGT. J lost 6 bases, V lost 4 bases, and 7 bases had no gene match. The CDR3 DNA reads as TGTGCCAGCAGTGCCGGGACAGGGATGTCCAATGAGCAGTTCTTC. Translation: CASSAGTGMSNEQFF.

In DNA form, the CDR3 reads TGTGCCTGGAGTGTGCTCGAGCGGGGGTACAATGAGCAGTTCTTC. Translated: CAWSVLERGYNEQFF. The chain joins TRBV30 to TRBJ2-1; 8 bases agree with TRBD2. The germline V gene encodes CDR1 GTSNPN and CDR2 SVGIG (reference sequence). With 0 bases clipped from V and 4 bases from J, the junction kept 5 bases outside the gene matches. The CDR3 length is 15 residues.

This clone was counted only a few times. This chain links TRBV15 with TRBJ1-5; no clear D gene. The ends were cut back, 1 base at V and 1 base at J, with 11 bases in the middle. Germline V lookup: CDR1 LNHNV, CDR2 YYDKDF (reference sequence). CDR3 size: 16 residues. The DNA of the CDR3 is TGTGCCACCAGCAGAGGTAACTCCCCGAGCAATCAGCCCCAGCATTTT. Translating gives CATSRGNSPSNQPQHF.

The chain links TRBV19 to TRBJ1-4, with TRBD1 matching over 7 bases. Germline trimming cut 5 bases from V and 8 bases from J; bases unmatched to any gene: 8. The CDR3 consists of 14 residues. From germline, CDR1 is LNHDA and CDR2 SQIVND (reference sequence). CDR3 region: CASSEGQFGEKLFF. The CDR3 DNA is TGTGCCAGTAGTGAGGGACAGTTCGGAGAAAAACTGTTTTTT.

The V call is TRBV5-1, the J call TRBJ1-1; D unresolved. V was trimmed by 4 bases and J by 0 bases, leaving 13 bases between them. The germline V gene has CDR1 SGHRS and CDR2 YFSETQ. This CDR3 has 15 residues. The DNA of the CDR3 is TGCGCCAGCAGCACCGGGAACTCTATGAACACTGAAGCTTTCTTT. Translating gives CASSTGNSMNTEAFF.

The chain has TRBV10-3 and TRBJ2-1; 10 nucleotides match TRBD2. Germline values: CDR1 ENHRY, CDR2 SYGVKD. The ends lost 10 bases at V and 6 bases at J; junction bases unmatched: 9. The CDR3 is 14 amino acids. CDR3 in DNA: TGTGCCAGTTCACAAGCGGGAGGGTTCAATGAGCAGTTCTTC. Protein: CASSQAGGFNEQFF.

The chain is built from TRBV6-1 and TRBJ1-2; 7 positions match TRBD1. Germline trimming cut 1 base from V and 3 bases from J; bases unmatched to any gene: 11. Germline V gene data show CDR1 as MNHNS and CDR2 as SASEGT. This CDR3 has 17 residues. The CDR3 DNA sequence: TGTGCCAGCAGTGAAGAATCCGTAAGGGGGCGAGACTATGGCTACACCTTC. This codes for CASSEESVRGRDYGYTF.

The chain is built from TRBV6-1 and TRBJ2-7; TRBD1 is a possible D gene (6 bases). V lost 4 bases and J lost 2, with 9 bases in between. The CDR3 loop spans 13 amino acids. The germline CDR1 and CDR2 sequences are MNHNS and SASEGT. The CDR3 reads CASSVDRAYEQYV. The CDR3 nucleotides are TGTGCCAGCAGTGTGGACAGAGCCTACGAGCAGTACGTC.

This chain joins TRBV2 and TRBJ2-1, with 13 nucleotides matching TRBD2. This CDR3 comprises 17 residues. Germline CDR1 reads SNHLY; CDR2 reads FYNNEI. The V gene end was trimmed by 6 bases and the J gene end by 6 bases; junction bases not matched to a gene: 11. The DNA for the CDR3 is TGTGCCAGCAGGACCAGACTAGCGGGAGGCCTTAGCAATGAGCAGTTCTTC. Residues: CASRTRLAGGLSNEQFF.

The chain joins TRBV28 to TRBJ2-1; 7 bases fit TRBD2. The CDR3 sequence is 15 residues long. V was clipped by 7 bases and J by 7 bases; unmatched bases: 13. The germline V gene encodes CDR1 MDHEN and CDR2 SYDVKM. Here the CDR3 reads CASNPQVLAVNEQFF. CDR3 coding DNA: TGTGCCAGCAATCCCCAGGTCCTAGCGGTTAATGAGCAGTTCTTC. The full variable domain, rest sourced from reference TRBV28 and TRBJ2-1, is DVKVTQSSRYLVKRTGEKVFLECVQDMDHENMFWYRQDPGLGLRLIYFSYDVKMKEKGDIPEGYSVSREKKERFSLILESASTNQTSMYLCASNPQVLAVNEQFFGPGTRLTVL.

J is TRBJ1-1 and V is TRBV5-1; 9 nucleotides align to TRBD1. The CDR3 spans 14 residues. In germline, CDR1 is SGHRS, CDR2 YFSETQ. J was trimmed by 7 bases and V by 5 bases; bases with no gene match: 9. The CDR3 region is CASRDRGPLGEAFF. The CDR3 DNA sequence: TGCGCCAGCAGGGACAGGGGCCCGTTGGGTGAAGCTTTCTTT.

CDR3 in DNA: TGCGCCAGCAGTGAGGAGTTATCACCCCTCCACTTT. Its protein product is CASSEELSPLHF. The rearrangement joins TRBV10-2 to TRBJ1-6; unclear D gene. V lost 2 bases and J 10 bases, leaving 6 bases between the germline ends. This CDR3 spans 12 amino acids. Germline CDR1 and CDR2: WSHSY and SAAADI.

V gene TRBV7-9 combines with J gene TRBJ2-3; TRBD2 agrees at 7 bases. Germline V gene lookup returns CDR1 SEHNR and CDR2 FQNEAQ (reference sequence). This CDR3 has 16 amino acids. The V gene end was trimmed by 4 bases and the J gene end by 2 bases; junction bases not matched to a gene: 9. The CDR3 DNA reads TGTGCCAGCAGCTCCCCGATCAGCGGGAACACAGATACGCAGTATTTT. Its protein product is CASSSPISGNTDTQYF.

The V gene is TRBV6-5, the J gene TRBJ1-2; maybe TRBD1 (6 bases). Looked up from germline, CDR1 is MNHEY and CDR2 is SVGAGI. CDR3 length equals 14 residues. Trimming took off 6 bases at V and 5 bases at J, with 16 bases between the two ends. The CDR3 region is CASSPGQTIYGYTF. For the CDR3, the DNA is TGTGCCAGCAGCCCCGGACAGACTATATATGGCTACACCTTC.

The chain recombines TRBV7-9 with TRBJ2-5; D may be TRBD1 (7 bases). Germline V gene sequence: CDR1 SEHNR, CDR2 FQNEAQ (reference sequence). V was clipped by 5 bases and J by 2 bases, with 15 bases between them. There are 15 residues in the CDR3. The CDR3 coding sequence is TGTGCCAGCAGCGGCGGGACAGCGAGTCAAGAGACCCAGTACTTC. Residues: CASSGGTASQETQYF.

This clone was picked up a small number of times. V and J are TRBV29-1 and TRBJ2-3; maybe TRBD2 (5 bases). The CDR3 runs 14 residues. V was shortened by 7 bases and J by 6 bases, with 20 bases between the two germline ends. CDR1 is SQVTM and CDR2 is ANQGSEA in the germline V gene. The CDR3 is CSAVRVMGWDTQYF. For the CDR3, the DNA is TGCAGCGCGGTGAGGGTGATGGGTTGGGATACGCAGTATTTT.